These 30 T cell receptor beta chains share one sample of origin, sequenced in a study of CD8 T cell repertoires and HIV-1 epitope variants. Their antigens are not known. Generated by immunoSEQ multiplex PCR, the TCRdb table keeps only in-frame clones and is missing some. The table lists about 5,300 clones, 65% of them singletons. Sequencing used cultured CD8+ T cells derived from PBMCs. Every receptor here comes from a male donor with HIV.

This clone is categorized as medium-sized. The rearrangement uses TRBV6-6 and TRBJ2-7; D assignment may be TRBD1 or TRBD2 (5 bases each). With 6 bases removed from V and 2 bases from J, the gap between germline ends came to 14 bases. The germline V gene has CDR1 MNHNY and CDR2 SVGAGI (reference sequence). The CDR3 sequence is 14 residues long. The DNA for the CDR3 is TGTGCCAGCAGCCCCGGGGCGATTACCTACGAGCAGTACTTC. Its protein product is CASSPGAITYEQYF.

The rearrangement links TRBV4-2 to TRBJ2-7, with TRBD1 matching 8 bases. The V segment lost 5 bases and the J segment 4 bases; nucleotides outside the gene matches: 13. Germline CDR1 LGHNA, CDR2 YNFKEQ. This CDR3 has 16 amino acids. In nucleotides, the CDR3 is TGTGCCAGCAGCTGGCAGTCGACCAGGGGGCTATACGAGCAGTACTTC. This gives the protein CASSWQSTRGLYEQYF.

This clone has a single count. The CDR3 region has the DNA TGTGCCAGCAGCTCCTACCGGGAGGGAGGGGAGACCCAGTACTTC. Translating it yields CASSSYREGGETQYF. The genes are TRBV7-9 and TRBJ2-5; 8 nucleotides match TRBD2. CDR3 length: 15 residues. Trimming took 4 bases from V and 5 from J; bases not matched to a gene: 9. Germline values: CDR1 SEHNR, CDR2 FQNEAQ (reference sequence).

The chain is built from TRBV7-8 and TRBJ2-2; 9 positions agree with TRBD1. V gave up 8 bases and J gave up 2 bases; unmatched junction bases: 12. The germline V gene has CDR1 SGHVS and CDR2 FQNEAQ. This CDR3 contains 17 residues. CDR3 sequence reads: CASSISRTGVNTGELFF. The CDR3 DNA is TGTGCCAGCTCTATTTCCAGGACAGGGGTTAACACCGGGGAGCTGTTTTTT.

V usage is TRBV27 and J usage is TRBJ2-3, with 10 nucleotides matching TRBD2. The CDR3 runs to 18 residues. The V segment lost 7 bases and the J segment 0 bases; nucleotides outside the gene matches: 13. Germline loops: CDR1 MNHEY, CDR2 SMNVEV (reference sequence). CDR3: CASTPTTTSGRSTDTQYF. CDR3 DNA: TGTGCCAGCACCCCGACCACGACTAGCGGGCGTAGCACAGATACGCAGTATTTT.

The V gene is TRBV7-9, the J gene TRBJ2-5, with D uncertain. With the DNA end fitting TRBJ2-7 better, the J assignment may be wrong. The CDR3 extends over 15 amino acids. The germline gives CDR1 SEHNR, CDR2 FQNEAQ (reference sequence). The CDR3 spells CASSLGAAWGYEQYF. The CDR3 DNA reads TGTGCCAGCAGCTTAGGGGCAGCTTGGGGCTACGAGCAGTACTTC.

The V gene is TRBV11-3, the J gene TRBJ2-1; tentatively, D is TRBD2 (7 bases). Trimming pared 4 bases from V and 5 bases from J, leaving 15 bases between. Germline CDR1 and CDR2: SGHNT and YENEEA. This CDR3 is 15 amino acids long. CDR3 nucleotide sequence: TGTGCCAGCAGCTCCGGACTAGGGGGGCACAATGAGCAGTTCTTC. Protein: CASSSGLGGHNEQFF.

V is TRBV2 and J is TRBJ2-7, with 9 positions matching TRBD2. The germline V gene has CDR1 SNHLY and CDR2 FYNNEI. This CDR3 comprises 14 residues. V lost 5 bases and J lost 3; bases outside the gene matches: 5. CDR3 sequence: CASSHTAGGYEQYF. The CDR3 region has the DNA TGTGCCAGCAGTCATACAGCGGGGGGCTACGAGCAGTACTTC.

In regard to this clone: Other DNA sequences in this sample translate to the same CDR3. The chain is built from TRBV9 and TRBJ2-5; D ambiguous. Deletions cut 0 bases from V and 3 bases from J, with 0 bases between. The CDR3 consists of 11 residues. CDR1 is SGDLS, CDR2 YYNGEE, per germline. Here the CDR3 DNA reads TGTGCCAGCAGCGTAGAAGAGACCCAGTACTTC. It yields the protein CASSVEETQYF.

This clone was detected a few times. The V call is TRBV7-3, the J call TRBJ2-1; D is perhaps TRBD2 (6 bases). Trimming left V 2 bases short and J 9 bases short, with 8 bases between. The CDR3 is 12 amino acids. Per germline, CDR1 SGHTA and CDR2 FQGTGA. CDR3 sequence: CASSLSGGEQFF. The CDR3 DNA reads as TGTGCCAGCAGCTTATCCGGGGGTGAGCAGTTCTTC. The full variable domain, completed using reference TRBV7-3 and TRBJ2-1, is GAGVSQTPSNKVTEKGKYVELRCDPISGHTALYWYRQSLGQGPEFLIYFQGTGAADDSGLPNDRFFAVRPEGSVSTLKIQRTERGDSAVYLCASSLSGGEQFFGPGTRLTVL.

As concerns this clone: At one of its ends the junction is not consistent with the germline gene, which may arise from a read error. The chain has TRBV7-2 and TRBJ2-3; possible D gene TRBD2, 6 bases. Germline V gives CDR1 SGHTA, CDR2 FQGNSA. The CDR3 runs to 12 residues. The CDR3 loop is CASSSRDLQLHF. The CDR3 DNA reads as TGTGCCAGCAGCTCCCGGGACTTACAGCTCCATTTT.

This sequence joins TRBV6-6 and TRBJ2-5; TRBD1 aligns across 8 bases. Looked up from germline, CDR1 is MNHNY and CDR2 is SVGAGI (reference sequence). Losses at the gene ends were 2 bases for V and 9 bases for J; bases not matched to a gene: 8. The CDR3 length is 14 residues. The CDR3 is CASSYGSTGGAQYF. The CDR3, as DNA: TGTGCCAGCAGTTACGGTTCTACAGGGGGAGCCCAGTACTTC.

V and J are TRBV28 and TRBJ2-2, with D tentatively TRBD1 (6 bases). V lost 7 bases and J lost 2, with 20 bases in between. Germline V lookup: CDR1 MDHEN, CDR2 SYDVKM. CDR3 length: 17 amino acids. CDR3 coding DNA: TGTGCCAGCAAAGGGTTTTTTTCAGGGGTTAACACCGGGGAGCTGTTTTTT. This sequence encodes CASKGFFSGVNTGELFF.

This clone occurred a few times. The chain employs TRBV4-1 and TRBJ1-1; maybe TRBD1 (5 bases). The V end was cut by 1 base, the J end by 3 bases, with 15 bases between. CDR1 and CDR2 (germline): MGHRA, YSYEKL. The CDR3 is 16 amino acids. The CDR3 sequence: CASSQAGGLSHTEAFF. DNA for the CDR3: TGCGCCAGCAGCCAAGCGGGGGGTCTTTCGCACACTGAAGCTTTCTTT.

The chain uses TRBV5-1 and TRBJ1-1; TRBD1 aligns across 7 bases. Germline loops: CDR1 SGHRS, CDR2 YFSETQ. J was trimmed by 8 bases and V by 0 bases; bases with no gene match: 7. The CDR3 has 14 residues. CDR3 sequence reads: CASSLGTGELEAFF. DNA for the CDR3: TGCGCCAGCAGCTTGGGGACAGGAGAGTTAGAAGCTTTCTTT.

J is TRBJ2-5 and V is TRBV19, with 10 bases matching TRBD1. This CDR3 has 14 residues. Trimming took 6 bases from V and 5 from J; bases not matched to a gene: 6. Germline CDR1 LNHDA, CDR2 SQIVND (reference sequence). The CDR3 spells CASSGTGATETQYF. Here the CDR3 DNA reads TGTGCCAGTAGCGGGACAGGGGCGACGGAGACCCAGTACTTC.

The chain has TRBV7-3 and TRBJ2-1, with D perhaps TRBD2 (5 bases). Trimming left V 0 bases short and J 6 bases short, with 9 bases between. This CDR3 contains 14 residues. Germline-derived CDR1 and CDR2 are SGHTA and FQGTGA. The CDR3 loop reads CASSLTSGINEQFF. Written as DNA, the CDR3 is TGTGCCAGCAGCTTAACGTCGGGGATCAATGAGCAGTTCTTC.

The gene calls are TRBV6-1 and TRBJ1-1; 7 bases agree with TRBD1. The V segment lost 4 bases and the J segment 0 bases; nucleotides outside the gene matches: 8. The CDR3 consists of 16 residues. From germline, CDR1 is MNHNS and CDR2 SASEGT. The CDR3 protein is CASSAGSGQMNTEAFF. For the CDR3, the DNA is TGTGCCAGCAGTGCAGGTTCGGGACAGATGAACACTGAAGCTTTCTTT.

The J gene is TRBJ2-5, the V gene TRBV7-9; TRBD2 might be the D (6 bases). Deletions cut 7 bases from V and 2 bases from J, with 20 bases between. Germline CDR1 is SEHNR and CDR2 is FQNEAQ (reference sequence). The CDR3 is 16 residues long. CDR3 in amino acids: CASIAAGTGVQETQYF. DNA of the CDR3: TGTGCCAGCATCGCAGCCGGGACTGGGGTACAAGAGACCCAGTACTTC.

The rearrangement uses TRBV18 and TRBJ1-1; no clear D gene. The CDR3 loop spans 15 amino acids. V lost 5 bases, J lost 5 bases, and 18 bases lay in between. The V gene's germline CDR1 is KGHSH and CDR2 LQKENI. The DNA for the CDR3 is TGTGCCAGCTCAGCCGAGACAATCTCGCGGACTGAAGCTTTCTTT. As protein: CASSAETISRTEAFF.

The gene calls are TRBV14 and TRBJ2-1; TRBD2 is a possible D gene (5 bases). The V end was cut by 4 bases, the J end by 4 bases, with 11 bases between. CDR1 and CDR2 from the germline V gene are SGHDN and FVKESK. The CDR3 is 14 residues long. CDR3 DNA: TGTGCCAGCAGCCCATTCACGGGGTACAATGAGCAGTTCTTC. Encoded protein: CASSPFTGYNEQFF.

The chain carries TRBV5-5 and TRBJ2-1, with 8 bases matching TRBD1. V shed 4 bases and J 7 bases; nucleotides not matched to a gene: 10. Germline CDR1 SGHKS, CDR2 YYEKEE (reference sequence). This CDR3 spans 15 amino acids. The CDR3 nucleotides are TGTGCCAGCAGCCTCGGACAGGGCGCGGGAAATGAGCAGTTCTTC. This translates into CASSLGQGAGNEQFF.

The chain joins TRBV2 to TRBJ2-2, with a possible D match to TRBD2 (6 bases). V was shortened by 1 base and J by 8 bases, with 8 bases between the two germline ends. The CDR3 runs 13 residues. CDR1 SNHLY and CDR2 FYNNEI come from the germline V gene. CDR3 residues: CASSEVLAGELFF. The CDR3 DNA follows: TGTGCCAGCAGTGAAGTCCTAGCGGGGGAGCTGTTTTTT.

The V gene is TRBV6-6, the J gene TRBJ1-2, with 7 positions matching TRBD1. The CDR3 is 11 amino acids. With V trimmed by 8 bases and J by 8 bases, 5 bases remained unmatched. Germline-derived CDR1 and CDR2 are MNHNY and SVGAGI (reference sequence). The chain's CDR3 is CASGQDRGYTF. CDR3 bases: TGTGCCAGCGGACAGGATAGGGGCTACACCTTC.

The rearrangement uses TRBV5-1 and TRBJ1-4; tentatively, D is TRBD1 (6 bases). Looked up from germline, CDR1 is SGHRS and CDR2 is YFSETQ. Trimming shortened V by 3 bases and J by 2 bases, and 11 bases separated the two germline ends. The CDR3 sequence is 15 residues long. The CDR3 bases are TGCGCCAGCAGCTCTAACAGGGAGACTAATGAAAAACTGTTTTTT. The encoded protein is CASSSNRETNEKLFF.

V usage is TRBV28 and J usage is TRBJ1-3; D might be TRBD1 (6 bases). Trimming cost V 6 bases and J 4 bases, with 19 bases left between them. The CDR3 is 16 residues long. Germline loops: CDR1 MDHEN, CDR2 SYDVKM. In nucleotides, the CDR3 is TGTGCCAGCAGGGGACCCGGACAGTTGTCAGGAAACACCATATATTTT. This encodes CASRGPGQLSGNTIYF.

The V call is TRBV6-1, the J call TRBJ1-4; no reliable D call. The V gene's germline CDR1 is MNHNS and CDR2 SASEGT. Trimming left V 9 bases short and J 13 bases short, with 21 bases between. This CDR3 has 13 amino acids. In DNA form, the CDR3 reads TGTGCCAGTAGAGGGCCCCCGGGGTACAGACTGTTTTTT. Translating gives CASRGPPGYRLFF.

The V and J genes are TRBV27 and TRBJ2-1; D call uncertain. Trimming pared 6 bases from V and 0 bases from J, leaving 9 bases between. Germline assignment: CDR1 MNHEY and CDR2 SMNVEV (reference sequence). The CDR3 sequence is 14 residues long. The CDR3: CASRTASSYNEQFF. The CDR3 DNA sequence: TGTGCCAGCAGGACGGCCAGCTCCTACAATGAGCAGTTCTTC.

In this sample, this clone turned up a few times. In nucleotides, the CDR3 is TGCGCCAGCAGCTTGGACGGGGGAGGCTACACCTTC. Its translation is CASSLDGGGYTF. The chain has TRBV5-1 and TRBJ1-2, with a weak D call TRBD1 (5 bases). V lost 0 bases to trimming and J lost 8 bases, with 8 bases between them. The CDR3 extends over 12 amino acids. Germline CDR1 SGHRS, CDR2 YFSETQ.

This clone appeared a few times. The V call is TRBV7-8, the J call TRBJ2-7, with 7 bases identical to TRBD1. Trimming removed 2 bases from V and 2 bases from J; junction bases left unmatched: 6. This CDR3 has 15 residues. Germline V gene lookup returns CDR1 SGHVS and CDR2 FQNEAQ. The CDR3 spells CASSLWTGFAYEQYF. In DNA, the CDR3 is TGTGCCAGCAGCTTATGGACAGGTTTTGCCTACGAGCAGTACTTC.